The present T cell receptor (beta chain) was sequenced within a study of cytomegalovirus exposure and HLA in healthy donors. Points from the study as a whole: In most subjects, TCR beta sequences reportedly gave accurate predictions of HLA-A and HLA-B alleles. Trimming of TCR beta V- and J-genes showed a link, identified in a later analysis, to a missense DCLRE1C variant.

This clone was counted between two and nine times. The antigen is not known. A multiplex PCR was run with 60 Vbeta primers and 13 Jbeta primers. The data were produced by immunoSEQ multiplex PCR, yet TCRdb's version contains in-frame clones alone and is incomplete. Of roughly 190,000 clones in the sample, about four fifths were seen once. CDR1 is LNHDA and CDR2 is SQIVND in the germline V gene (reference sequence). Trimming removed 3 bases from V and 2 bases from J; junction bases left unmatched: 9. The CDR3 covers 16 residues. Sequencing was done on a sample of PBMCs. V is TRBV19 and J is TRBJ2-7; TRBD1 matches 8 bases. This TCR was recovered from a female donor in good health and CMV-seronegative. CDR3 loop: CASSISTGGNTYEQYF. The CDR3 DNA follows: TGTGCCAGTAGTATTTCAACAGGGGGTAACACCTACGAGCAGTACTTC.